The T cell receptor (beta chain) under discussion was sequenced for a study of PD-L1 blockade in urothelial cancer. Study-wide background: Blood drawn 3 weeks (second dose) and 6 weeks after treatment start was analyzed.

The germline V gene has CDR1 GTSNPN and CDR2 SVGIG (reference sequence). The CDR3 covers 15 residues. J gave up 5 bases and V 2 bases, and 7 bases lay outside the gene matches. The investigators introduced synthetic TCR analog templates into each PCR as spikes. Only in-frame clones appear in the TCRdb table, and some are missing; sequencing was by immunoSEQ multiplex PCR. The sample records about 84,000 clones, 82% being singletons. The V gene is TRBV30, the J gene TRBJ1-4, with 8 bases fitting TRBD1. This receptor was obtained from a man aged 70 or older with urothelial cancer. The sequencing here drew on PBMCs, taken around atezolizumab (anti-PD-L1) treatment. CDR3: CAWSYDRGSNEKLFF. The CDR3 DNA is TGTGCCTGGAGTTATGACAGGGGATCGAATGAAAAACTGTTTTTT.